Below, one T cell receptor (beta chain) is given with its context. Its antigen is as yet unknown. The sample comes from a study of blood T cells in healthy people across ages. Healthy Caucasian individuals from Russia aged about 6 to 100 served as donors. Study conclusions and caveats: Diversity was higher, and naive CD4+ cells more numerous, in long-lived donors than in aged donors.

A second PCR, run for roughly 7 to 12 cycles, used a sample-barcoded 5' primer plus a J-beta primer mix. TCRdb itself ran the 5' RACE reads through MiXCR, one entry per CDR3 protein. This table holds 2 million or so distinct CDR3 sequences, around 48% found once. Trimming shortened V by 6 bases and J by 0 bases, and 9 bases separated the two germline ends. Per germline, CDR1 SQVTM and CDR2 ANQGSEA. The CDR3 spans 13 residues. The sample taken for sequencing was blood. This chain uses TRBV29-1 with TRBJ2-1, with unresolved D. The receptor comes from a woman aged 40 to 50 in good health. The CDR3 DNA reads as TGCAGCGTCCCCCCGAACTCCTACAATGAGCAGTTCTTC. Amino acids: CSVPPNSYNEQFF.